What follows is one TCR beta chain and its context. TCRdb's copy holds only in-frame clones and misses some; the assay was immunoSEQ multiplex PCR. Here the sample spans 90,000 to 100,000 clones, 65% to 85% being singletons. This sample was taken from a study of control samples from healthy donors and cancer patients. Sequenced: PBMCs. The TCR was taken from a man aged 65 to 79 with lung cancer.

The CDR3 nucleotides are TGTGCCAGCAGTGCCAGGGGAAGGTCCTATAATTCACCCCTCCACTTT. It is translated as CASSARGRSYNSPLHF. V is TRBV6-1 and J is TRBJ1-6, with D possibly being TRBD1 (6 bases). Trimming cost V 4 bases and J 1 base, with 11 bases left between them. The CDR3 consists of 16 residues. CDR1 and CDR2 (germline): MNHNS, SASEGT.